Sequencing of this T cell receptor (beta chain) was carried out in a study of blood T cell repertoires in COVID-19. Germline lookup yields CDR1 MDHEN and CDR2 SYDVKM. The CDR3 has 15 residues. J lost 2 bases, V lost 11 bases, and 14 bases had no gene match. Some clones are missing from TCRdb's copy, which holds only in-frame ones; the method was immunoSEQ multiplex PCR. The table lists tens of thousands of clones, roughly 82% of them singletons, with about two fifths in the top ten. The chain combines TRBV28 with TRBJ1-2; 7 bases map to TRBD1. Input material: peripheral blood. This clonotype originated in a man older than 75 with active or convalescent COVID-19. CDR3 residues: CAARGVGQANYGYTF. The DNA for the CDR3 is TGTGCCGCCAGAGGGGTCGGACAGGCGAACTATGGCTACACCTTC.